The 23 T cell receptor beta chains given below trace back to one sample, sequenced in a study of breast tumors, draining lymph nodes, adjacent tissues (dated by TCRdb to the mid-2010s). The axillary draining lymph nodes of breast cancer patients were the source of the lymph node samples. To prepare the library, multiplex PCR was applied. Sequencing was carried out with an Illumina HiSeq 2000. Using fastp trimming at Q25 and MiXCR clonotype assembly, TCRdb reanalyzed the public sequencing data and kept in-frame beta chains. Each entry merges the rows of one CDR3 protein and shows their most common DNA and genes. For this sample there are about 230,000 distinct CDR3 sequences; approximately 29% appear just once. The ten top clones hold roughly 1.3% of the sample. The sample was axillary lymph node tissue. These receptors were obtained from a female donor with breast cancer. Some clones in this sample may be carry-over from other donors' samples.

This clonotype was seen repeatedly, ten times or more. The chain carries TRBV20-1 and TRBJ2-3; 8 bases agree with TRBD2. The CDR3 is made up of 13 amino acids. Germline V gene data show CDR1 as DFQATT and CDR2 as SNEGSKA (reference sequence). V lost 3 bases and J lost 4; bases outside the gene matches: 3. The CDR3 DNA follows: TGCAGTGCTAGCGGGAGGGTCCCAGATACGCAGTATTTT. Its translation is CSASGRVPDTQYF.

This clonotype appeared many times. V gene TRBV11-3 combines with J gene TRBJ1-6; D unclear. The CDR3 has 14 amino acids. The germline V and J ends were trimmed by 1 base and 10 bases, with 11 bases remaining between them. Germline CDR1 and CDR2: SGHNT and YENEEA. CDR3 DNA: TGTGCCAGCAGCTTAGCTGCCAGTTCGTCACCCCTCCACTTT. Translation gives CASSLAASSSPLHF.

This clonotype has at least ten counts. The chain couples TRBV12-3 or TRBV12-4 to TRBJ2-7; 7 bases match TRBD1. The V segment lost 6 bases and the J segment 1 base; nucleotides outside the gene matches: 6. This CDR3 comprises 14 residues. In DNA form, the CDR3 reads TGTGCCAGCAGCCGACAGGGCCTTTCCTACGAGCAGTACTTC. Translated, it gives CASSRQGLSYEQYF.

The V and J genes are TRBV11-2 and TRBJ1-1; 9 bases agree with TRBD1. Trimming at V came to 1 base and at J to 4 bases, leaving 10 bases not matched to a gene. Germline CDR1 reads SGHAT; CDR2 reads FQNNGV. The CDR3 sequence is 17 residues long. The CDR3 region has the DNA TGTGCCAGCAGCTTAGGGACAGGGGCCTGGAGGGGCACTGAAGCTTTCTTT. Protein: CASSLGTGAWRGTEAFF.

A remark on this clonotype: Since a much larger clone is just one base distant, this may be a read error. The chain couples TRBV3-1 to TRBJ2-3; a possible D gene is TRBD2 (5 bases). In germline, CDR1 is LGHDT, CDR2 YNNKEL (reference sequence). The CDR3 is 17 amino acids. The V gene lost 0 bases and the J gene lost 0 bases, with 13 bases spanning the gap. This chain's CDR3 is CASSQDRGSDSTDTQYF. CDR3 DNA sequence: TGTGCCAGCAGCCAAGATCGAGGGAGTGATAGCACAGATACGCAGTATTTT.

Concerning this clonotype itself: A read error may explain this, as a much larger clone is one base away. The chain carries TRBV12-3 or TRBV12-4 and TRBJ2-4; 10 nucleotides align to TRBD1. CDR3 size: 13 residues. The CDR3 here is CASSLDRGDIQHF. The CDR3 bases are TGTGCCAGCAGTTTGGACAGGGGGGACATTCAGCACTTC.

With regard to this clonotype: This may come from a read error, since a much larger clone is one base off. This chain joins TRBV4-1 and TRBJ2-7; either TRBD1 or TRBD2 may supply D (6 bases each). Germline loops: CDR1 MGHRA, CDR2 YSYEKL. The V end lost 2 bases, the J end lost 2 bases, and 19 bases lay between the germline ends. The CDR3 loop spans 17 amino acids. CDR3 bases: TGCGCCAGCAGCCAACACTACTGCCCGGGGGCTACCTACGAGCAGTACTTC. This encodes CASSQHYCPGATYEQYF.

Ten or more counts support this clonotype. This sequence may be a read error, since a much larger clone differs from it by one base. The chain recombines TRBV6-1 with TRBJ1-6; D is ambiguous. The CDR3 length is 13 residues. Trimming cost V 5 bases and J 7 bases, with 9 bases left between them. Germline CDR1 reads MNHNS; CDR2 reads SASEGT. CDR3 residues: CASSPGRNSPLHF. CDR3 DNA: TGTGCCAGCAGTCCCGGGCGGAATTCACCCCTCCACTTT.

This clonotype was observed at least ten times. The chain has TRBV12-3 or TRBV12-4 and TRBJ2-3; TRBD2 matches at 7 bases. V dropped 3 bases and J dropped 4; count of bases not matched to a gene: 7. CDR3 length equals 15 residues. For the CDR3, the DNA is TGTGCCAGCAGTTTGTTTGGGGGAGGGGCAGATACGCAGTATTTT. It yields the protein CASSLFGGGADTQYF.

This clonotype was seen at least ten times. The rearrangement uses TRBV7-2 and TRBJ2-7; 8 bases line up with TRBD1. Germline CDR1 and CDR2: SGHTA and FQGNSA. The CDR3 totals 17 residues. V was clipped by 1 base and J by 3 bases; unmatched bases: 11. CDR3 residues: CASSLEGVRGRGYEQYF. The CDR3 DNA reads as TGTGCCAGCAGCTTAGAGGGGGTCAGGGGGCGCGGCTACGAGCAGTACTTC.

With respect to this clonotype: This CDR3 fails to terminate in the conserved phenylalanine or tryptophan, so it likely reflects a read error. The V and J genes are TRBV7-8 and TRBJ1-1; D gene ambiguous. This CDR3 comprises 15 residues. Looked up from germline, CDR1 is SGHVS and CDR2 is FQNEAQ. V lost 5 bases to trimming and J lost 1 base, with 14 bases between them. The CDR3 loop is CASSEDETANTEAFC. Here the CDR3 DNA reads TGTGCCAGCAGCGAAGACGAGACGGCGAACACTGAAGCTTTCTGT.

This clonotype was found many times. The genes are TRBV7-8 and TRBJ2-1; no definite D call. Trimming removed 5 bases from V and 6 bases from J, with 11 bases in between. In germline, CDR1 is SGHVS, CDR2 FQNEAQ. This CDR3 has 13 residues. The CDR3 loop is CASSPSYSNEQFF. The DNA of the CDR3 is TGTGCCAGCAGCCCCTCGTACAGCAATGAGCAGTTCTTC.

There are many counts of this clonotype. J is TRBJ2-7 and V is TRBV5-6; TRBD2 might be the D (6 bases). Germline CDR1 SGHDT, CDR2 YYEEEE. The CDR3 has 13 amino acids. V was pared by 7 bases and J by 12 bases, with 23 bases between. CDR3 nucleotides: TGTGCCAGCGCAATCCGGGACGGGAGCTCGCGGTACTTC. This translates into CASAIRDGSSRYF.

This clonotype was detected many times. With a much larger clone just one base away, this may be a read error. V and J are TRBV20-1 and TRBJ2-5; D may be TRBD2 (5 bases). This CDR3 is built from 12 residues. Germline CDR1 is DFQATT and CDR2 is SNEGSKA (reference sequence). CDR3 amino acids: CSARAGQETPYF. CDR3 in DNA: TGCAGTGCTAGGGCGGGCCAAGAGACCCCGTACTTC.

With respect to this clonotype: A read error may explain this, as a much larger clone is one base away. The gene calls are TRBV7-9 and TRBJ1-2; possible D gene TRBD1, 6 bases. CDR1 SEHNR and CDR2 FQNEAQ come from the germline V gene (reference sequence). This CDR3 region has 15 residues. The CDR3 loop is CASSLGGRKHLGYPF. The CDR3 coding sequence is TGTGCCAGCAGCTTAGGGGGGCGCAAGCATCTAGGCTACCCCTTC. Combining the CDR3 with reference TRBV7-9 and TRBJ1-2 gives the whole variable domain DTGVSQNPRHKITKRGQNVTFRCDPISEHNRLYWYRQTLGQGPEFLTYFQNEAQLEKSRLLSDRFSAERPKGSFSTLEIQRTEQGDSAMYLCASSLGGRKHLGYPFGSGTRLTVV.

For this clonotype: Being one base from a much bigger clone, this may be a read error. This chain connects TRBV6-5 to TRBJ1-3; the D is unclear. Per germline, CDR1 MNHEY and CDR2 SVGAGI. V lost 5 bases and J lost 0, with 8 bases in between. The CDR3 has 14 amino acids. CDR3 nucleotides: TGTGCCAGCAGTCACGGGCACTCTGGAAACACCATATATTTT. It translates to CASSHGHSGNTIYF.

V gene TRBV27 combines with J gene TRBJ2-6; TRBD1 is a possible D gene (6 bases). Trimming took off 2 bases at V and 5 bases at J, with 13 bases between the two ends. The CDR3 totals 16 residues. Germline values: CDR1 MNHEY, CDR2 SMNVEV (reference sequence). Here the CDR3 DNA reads TGTGCCAGCAGTTTAGGGGGACAAACATGGGCCAACGTCCTGACTTTC. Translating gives CASSLGGQTWANVLTF. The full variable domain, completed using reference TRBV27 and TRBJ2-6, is EAQVTQNPRYLITVTGKKLTVTCSQNMNHEYMSWYRQDPGLGLRQIYYSMNVEVTDKGDVPEGYKVSRKEKRNFPLILESPSPNQTSLYFCASSLGGQTWANVLTFGAGSRLTVL.

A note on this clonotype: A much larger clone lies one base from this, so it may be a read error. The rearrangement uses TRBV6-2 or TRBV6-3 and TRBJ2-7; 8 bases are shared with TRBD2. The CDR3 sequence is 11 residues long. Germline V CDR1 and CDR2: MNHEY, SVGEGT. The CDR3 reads CATGGAYEQHF. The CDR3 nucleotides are TGTGCCACCGGGGGGGCCTACGAGCAGCACTTC.

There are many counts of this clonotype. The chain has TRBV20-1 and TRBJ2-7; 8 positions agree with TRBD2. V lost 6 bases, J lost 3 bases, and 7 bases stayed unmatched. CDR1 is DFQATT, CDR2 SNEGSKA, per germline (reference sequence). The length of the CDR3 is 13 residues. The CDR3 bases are TGCAGTGCCATGCCGGGACTAGACTACGAGCAGTACTTC. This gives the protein CSAMPGLDYEQYF.

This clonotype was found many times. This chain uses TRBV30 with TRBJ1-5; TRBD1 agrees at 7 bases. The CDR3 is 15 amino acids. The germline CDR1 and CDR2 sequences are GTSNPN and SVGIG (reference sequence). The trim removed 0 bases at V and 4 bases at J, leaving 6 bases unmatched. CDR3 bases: TGTGCCTGGAGTGTACGAGGGACAGTAAATCAGCCCCAGCATTTT. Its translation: CAWSVRGTVNQPQHF.

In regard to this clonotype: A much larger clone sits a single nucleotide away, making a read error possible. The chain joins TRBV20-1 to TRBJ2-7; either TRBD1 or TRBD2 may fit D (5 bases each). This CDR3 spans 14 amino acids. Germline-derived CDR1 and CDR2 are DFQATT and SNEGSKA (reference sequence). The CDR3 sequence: CSARLGENSSEQYF. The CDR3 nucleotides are TGCAGTGCTAGGCTGGGGGAGAACTCCTCCGAGCAGTACTTC.

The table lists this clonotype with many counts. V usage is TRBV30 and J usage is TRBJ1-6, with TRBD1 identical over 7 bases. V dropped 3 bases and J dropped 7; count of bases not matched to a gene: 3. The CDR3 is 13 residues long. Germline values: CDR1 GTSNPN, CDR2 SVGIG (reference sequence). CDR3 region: CAWRGGYNSPLHF. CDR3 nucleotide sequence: TGTGCCTGGAGAGGGGGCTACAATTCACCCCTCCACTTT.

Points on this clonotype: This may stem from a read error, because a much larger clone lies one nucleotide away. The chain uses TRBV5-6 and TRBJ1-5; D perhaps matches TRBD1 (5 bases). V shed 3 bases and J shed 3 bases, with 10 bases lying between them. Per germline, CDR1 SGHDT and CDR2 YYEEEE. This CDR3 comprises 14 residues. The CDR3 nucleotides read TGTGCCAGCAGCTGGGGACGGACCAATCAGCCCCAGCATTTT. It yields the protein CASSWGRTNQPQHF.